The clone carrying this TCR beta chain came up once. Methods used by the authors: Counts of nucleated cells, estimated from reference gene primer amplification, were obtained. Generated by immunoSEQ multiplex PCR, the TCRdb table keeps only in-frame clones and is missing some. That table is the source of V, J and clone size, and D and trimming were worked out from the DNA. The sample has roughly 150,000 clones; about 83% are singletons. This specimen belongs to a study of blood T cell repertoires in COVID-19. Overall study context: Material from acute and convalescent COVID-19 was sourced from the United States, Italy and Spain. T cells, B-cell-depleted T cells, or PBMCs provided the cDNA or gDNA that served as material.

CDR1 is GTSNPN and CDR2 is SVGIG in the germline V gene (reference sequence). This CDR3 contains 15 residues. Trimming removed 2 bases from V and 0 bases from J; junction bases left unmatched: 4. The material sequenced was peripheral blood. This chain connects TRBV30 to TRBJ1-3; TRBD1 agrees at 7 bases. This TCR derives from an elderly woman with acute or convalescent COVID-19. In nucleotides, the CDR3 is TGTGCCTGGAGTCTCGGGACAGCCTCTGGAAACACCATATATTTT. Translating it yields CAWSLGTASGNTIYF.